One sample yielded the 10 T cell receptor beta chains listed below, sequenced in a study of blood T cell repertoires in COVID-19. Generated by immunoSEQ multiplex PCR, the TCRdb table keeps only in-frame clones and is missing some. The sample includes some 280,000 clones, roughly 85% seen only once; the top ten take less than 3%. Sequencing was carried out using peripheral blood. Receptor source: a young woman with active or convalescent COVID-19.

This clone came up once. This rearrangement joins TRBV11-2 to TRBJ1-1, with D perhaps matching TRBD1 (6 bases). Trimming removed 5 bases from V and 4 bases from J, with 14 bases in between. The CDR3 has 14 amino acids. The germline CDR1 and CDR2 sequences are SGHAT and FQNNGV. CDR3 amino acids: CASSVGGVGTEAFF. The DNA for the CDR3 is TGTGCCAGCAGCGTAGGGGGGGTCGGCACTGAAGCTTTCTTT. Full variable domain (outside the CDR3, taken from reference TRBV11-2 and TRBJ1-1): EAGVAQSPRYKIIEKRQSVAFWCNPISGHATLYWYQQILGQGPKLLIQFQNNGVVDDSQLPKDRFSAERLKGVDSTLKIQPAKLEDSAVYLCASSVGGVGTEAFFGQGTRLTVV.

This chain uses TRBV5-6 with TRBJ2-1; 7 bases agree with TRBD2. Per the germline V gene, CDR1 is SGHDT and CDR2 is YYEEEE. CDR3 size: 15 residues. V lost 1 base to trimming and J lost 5 bases; unmatched junction nucleotides: 6. DNA for the CDR3: TGTGCCAGCAGCTTGTTCCAGCGGGGAAACAATGAGCAGTTCTTC. Translation: CASSLFQRGNNEQFF.

This clone was found once. The chain links TRBV10-3 to TRBJ1-5; possible D gene TRBD1, 6 bases. Germline V CDR1 and CDR2: ENHRY, SYGVKD. V was pared by 7 bases and J by 3 bases, with 10 bases between. The CDR3 has 13 residues. DNA for the CDR3: TGTGCCATCACCGGACAGCCCAATCAGCCCCAGCATTTT. This codes for CAITGQPNQPQHF.

The genes are TRBV5-6 and TRBJ1-5; 7 nucleotides agree with TRBD1. The CDR3 runs to 15 residues. The V gene's germline CDR1 is SGHDT and CDR2 YYEEEE. The junction had 7 bases not matched to a gene; V was cut back by 1 base and J by 6 bases. The CDR3 sequence: CASSLQGVKGQPQHF. The CDR3 nucleotides are TGTGCCAGCAGCTTGCAGGGGGTTAAGGGTCAGCCCCAGCATTTT.

The chain links TRBV20-1 to TRBJ2-3, with TRBD2 matching over 8 bases. Looked up from germline, CDR1 is DFQATT and CDR2 is SNEGSKA (reference sequence). This CDR3 contains 14 residues. V was clipped by 3 bases and J by 2 bases; unmatched bases: 4. This CDR3 reads CSASRGGDTDTQYF. The CDR3, as DNA: TGCAGTGCTAGTCGGGGGGGGGACACAGATACGCAGTATTTT.

J is TRBJ1-1 and V is TRBV10-3; TRBD1 aligns across 8 bases. The V segment lost 6 bases and the J segment 3 bases; nucleotides outside the gene matches: 15. There are 17 residues in the CDR3. In germline, CDR1 is ENHRY, CDR2 SYGVKD. CDR3 coding DNA: TGTGCCATCAGAATCGCAGGGGGCAGGGGAGGTTACACTGAAGCTTTCTTT. Its protein is CAIRIAGGRGGYTEAFF.

The chain couples TRBV18 to TRBJ2-5; D is ambiguous. The CDR3 loop spans 16 amino acids. Looked up from germline, CDR1 is KGHSH and CDR2 is LQKENI. Trimming stripped 2 bases from V and 1 base from J, with 14 bases between. The CDR3 DNA is TGTGCCAGCTCACCAAAGTCAACGGTGCCCCAAGAGACCCAGTACTTC. This codes for CASSPKSTVPQETQYF.

This chain links TRBV27 with TRBJ2-3, with TRBD2 matching over 11 bases. V lost 4 bases to trimming and J lost 5 bases; unmatched junction nucleotides: 17. The CDR3 contains 19 residues. Germline V gene sequence: CDR1 MNHEY, CDR2 SMNVEV (reference sequence). The CDR3 nucleotides read TGTGCCAGCAGTTATAAACCTCTGGTAGCGGGGGGGCCGGGAGATACGCAGTATTTT. Translated, it gives CASSYKPLVAGGPGDTQYF.

This rearrangement joins TRBV14 to TRBJ1-6; D uncertain. This CDR3 has 15 amino acids. In germline, CDR1 is SGHDN, CDR2 FVKESK. Trimming stripped 1 base from V and 10 bases from J, with 14 bases between. CDR3 region: CASSQVGAGGSPLHF. CDR3 sequence (DNA): TGTGCCAGCAGCCAAGTGGGTGCCGGAGGGTCACCCCTCCACTTT.

The chain couples TRBV4-2 to TRBJ2-1; 10 bases line up with TRBD2. The CDR3 runs to 15 residues. After removal of 0 bases from V and 8 bases from J, the junction contained 4 bases not matched to a gene. CDR1 and CDR2 (germline): LGHNA, YNFKEQ. CDR3 region: CASSQEAGGPYEQFF. Here the CDR3 DNA reads TGTGCCAGCAGCCAAGAAGCGGGGGGGCCCTATGAGCAGTTCTTC.